This TCR beta chain was obtained from a study of blood T cell repertoires in COVID-19. About the study: Samples representing acute and convalescent COVID-19 were sourced from the United States, Italy and Spain.

Produced via immunoSEQ multiplex PCR; TCRdb's table is partial and in-frame only. The data show about 180,000 clones, roughly 89% seen once. CDR1 is LNHDA and CDR2 is SQIVND in the germline V gene (reference sequence). V lost 6 bases, J lost 4 bases, and 15 bases lay in between. CDR3 length: 15 residues. This chain connects TRBV19 to TRBJ1-4, with D possibly being TRBD1 (5 bases). Sequencing was carried out using peripheral blood. This TCR was sampled from a woman in her sixties or seventies with COVID-19, enrolled during active disease. The CDR3 DNA reads as TGTGCCAGTAGGCCCCTGGGCAGGGATAATGAAAAACTGTTTTTT. Translation gives CASRPLGRDNEKLFF. Variable domain in full (rest from reference TRBV19 and TRBJ1-4): DGGITQSPKYLFRKEGQNVTLSCEQNLNHDAMYWYRQDPGQGLRLIYYSQIVNDFQKGDIAEGYSVSREKKESFPLTVTSAQKNPTAFYLCASRPLGRDNEKLFFGSGTQLSVL.